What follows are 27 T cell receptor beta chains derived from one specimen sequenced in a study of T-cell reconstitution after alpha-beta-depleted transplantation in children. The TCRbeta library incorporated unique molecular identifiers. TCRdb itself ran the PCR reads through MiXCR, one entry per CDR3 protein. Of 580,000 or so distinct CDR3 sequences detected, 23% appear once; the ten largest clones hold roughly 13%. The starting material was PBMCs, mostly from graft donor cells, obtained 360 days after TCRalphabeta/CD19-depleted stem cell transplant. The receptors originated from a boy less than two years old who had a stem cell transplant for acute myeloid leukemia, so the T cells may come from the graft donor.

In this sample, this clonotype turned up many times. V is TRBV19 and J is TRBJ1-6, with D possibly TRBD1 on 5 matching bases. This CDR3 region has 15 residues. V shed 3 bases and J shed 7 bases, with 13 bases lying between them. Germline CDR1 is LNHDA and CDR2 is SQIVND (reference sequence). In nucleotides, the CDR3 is TGTGCCAGTAGTATCCGGGGGTTAAGGAATTCACCCCTCCACTTT. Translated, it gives CASSIRGLRNSPLHF.

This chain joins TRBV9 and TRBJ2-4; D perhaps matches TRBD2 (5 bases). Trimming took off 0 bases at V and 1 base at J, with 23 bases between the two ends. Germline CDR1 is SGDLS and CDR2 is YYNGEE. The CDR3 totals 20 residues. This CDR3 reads CASSVDRAAEIRWAKNIQYF. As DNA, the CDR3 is TGTGCCAGCAGCGTAGATCGGGCAGCGGAGATCAGATGGGCCAAAAACATTCAGTACTTC.

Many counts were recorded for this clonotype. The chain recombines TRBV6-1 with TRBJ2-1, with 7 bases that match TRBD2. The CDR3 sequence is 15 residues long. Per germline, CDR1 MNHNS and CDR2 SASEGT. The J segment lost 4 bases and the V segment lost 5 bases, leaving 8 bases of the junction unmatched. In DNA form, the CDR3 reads TGTGCCAGCAGTCGGGGGGTCCGAACATACAATGAGCAGTTCTTC. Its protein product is CASSRGVRTYNEQFF.

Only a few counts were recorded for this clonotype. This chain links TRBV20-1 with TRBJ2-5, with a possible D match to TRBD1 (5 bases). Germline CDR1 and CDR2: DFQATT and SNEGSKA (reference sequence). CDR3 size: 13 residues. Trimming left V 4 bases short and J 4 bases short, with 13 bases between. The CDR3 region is CSATLGVVETQYF. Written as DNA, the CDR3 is TGCAGTGCTACCCTAGGGGTTGTAGAGACCCAGTACTTC.

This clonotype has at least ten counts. This chain's CDR3 is CASSPSGGEETQYF. As DNA, the CDR3 is TGTGCCAGCAGCCCTAGCGGGGGAGAAGAGACCCAGTACTTC. The chain carries TRBV3-1 and TRBJ2-5; 10 bases align to TRBD2. The V and J ends lost 4 bases and 3 bases, in that order; junction bases with no gene match: 2. The CDR3 is made up of 14 amino acids. Germline V lookup: CDR1 LGHDT, CDR2 YNNKEL (reference sequence).

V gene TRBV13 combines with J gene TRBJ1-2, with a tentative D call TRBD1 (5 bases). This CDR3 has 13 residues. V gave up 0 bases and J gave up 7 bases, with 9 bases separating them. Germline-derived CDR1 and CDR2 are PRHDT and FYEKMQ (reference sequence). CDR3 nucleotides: TGTGCCAGCAGCTTAGGCAGGGATACTGGCTACACCTTC. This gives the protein CASSLGRDTGYTF.

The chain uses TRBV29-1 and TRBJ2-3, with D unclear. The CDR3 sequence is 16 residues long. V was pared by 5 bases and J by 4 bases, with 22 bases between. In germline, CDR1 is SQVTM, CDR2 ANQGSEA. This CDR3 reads CSVPPQESSYADTQYF. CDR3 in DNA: TGCAGCGTTCCCCCCCAAGAATCGAGCTACGCAGATACGCAGTATTTT.

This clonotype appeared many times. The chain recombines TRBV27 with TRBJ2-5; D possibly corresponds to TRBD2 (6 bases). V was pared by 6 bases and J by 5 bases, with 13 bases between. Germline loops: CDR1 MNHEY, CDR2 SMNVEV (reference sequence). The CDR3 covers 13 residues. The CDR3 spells CASSLLAGETQYF. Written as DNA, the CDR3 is TGTGCCAGCAGCCTACTAGCAGGGGAGACCCAGTACTTC.

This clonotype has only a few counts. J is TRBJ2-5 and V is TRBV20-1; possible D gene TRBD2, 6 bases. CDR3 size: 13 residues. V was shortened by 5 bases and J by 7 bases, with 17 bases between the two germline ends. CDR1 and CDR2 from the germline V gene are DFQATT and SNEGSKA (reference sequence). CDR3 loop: CSARPRDLSTQYF. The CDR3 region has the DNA TGCAGTGCTCGACCTCGGGACTTGTCGACCCAGTACTTC.

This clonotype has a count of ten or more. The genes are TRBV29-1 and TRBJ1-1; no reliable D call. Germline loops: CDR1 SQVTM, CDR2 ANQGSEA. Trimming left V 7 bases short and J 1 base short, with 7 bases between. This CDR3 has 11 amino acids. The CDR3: CSAAENTEAFF. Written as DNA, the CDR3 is TGCAGCGCCGCTGAGAACACTGAAGCTTTCTTT.

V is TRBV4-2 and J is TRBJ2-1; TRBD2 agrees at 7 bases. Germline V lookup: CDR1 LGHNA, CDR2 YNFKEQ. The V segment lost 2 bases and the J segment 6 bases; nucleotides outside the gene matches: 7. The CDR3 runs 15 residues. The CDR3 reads CASSQPPSGLNEQFF. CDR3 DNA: TGTGCCAGCAGCCAACCCCCTAGCGGCCTCAATGAGCAGTTCTTC.

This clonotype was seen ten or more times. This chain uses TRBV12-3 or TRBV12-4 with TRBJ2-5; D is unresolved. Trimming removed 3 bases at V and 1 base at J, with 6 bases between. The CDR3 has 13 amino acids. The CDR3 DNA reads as TGTGCCAGCAGTTTCCCCGGCCAAGAGACCCAGTACTTC. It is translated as CASSFPGQETQYF.

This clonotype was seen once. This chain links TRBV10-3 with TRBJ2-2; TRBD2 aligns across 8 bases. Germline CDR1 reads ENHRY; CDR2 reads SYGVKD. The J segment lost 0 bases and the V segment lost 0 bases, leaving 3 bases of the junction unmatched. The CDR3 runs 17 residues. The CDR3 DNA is TGTGCCATCAGTGAGTCCAAGCGGGGGCCGAACACCGGGGAGCTGTTTTTT. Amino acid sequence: CAISESKRGPNTGELFF.

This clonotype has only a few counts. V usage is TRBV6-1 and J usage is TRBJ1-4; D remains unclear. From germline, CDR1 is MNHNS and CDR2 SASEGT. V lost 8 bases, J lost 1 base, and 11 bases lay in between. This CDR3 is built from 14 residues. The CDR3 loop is CASPPYGTNEKLFF. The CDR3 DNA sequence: TGTGCCAGCCCTCCATACGGAACTAATGAAAAACTGTTTTTT.

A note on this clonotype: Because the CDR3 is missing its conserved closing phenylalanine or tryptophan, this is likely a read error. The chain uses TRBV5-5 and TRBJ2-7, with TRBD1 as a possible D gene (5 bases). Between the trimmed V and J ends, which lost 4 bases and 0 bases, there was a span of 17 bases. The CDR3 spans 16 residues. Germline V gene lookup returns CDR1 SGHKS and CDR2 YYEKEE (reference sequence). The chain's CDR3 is CASSLGAGLSSYEQYL. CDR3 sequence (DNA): TGTGCCAGCAGCCTTGGGGCCGGGTTAAGCTCCTACGAGCAGTACCTC.

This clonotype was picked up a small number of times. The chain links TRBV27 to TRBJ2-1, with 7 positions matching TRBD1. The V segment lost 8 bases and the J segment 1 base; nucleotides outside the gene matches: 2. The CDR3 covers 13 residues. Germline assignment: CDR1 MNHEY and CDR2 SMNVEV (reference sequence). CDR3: CASGTVSYNEQFF. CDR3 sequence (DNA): TGTGCCAGCGGGACAGTTTCCTACAATGAGCAGTTCTTC.

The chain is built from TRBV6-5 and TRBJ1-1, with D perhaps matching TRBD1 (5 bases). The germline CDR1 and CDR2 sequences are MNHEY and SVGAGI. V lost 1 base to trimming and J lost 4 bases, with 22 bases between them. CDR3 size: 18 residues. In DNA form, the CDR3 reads TGTGCCAGCAGTTACTTACCCGGGGCGAGGGGCAAGGGCACTGAAGCTTTCTTT. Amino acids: CASSYLPGARGKGTEAFF.

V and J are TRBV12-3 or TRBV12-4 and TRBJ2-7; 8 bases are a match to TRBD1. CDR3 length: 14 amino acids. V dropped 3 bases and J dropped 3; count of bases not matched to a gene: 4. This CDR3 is CASSFRGLGYEQYF. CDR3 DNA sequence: TGTGCCAGCAGTTTCAGGGGGCTAGGCTACGAGCAGTACTTC.

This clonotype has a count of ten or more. The CDR3 is CASSARTGNTEAFF. CDR3 bases: TGTGCCAGCAGCGCCCGGACAGGGAACACTGAAGCTTTCTTT. The V call is TRBV7-9, the J call TRBJ1-1, with 7 bases that match TRBD1. The V gene end was trimmed by 5 bases and the J gene end by 1 base; junction bases not matched to a gene: 4. This CDR3 is 14 amino acids long. Germline V lookup: CDR1 SEHNR, CDR2 FQNEAQ (reference sequence).

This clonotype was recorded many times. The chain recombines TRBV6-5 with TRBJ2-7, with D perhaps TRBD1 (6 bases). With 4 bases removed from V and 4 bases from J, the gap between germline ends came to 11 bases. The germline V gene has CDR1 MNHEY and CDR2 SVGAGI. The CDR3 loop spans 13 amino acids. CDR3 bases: TGTGCCAGCAGTTCCGGGACACCGTACGAGCAGTACGTC. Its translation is CASSSGTPYEQYV.

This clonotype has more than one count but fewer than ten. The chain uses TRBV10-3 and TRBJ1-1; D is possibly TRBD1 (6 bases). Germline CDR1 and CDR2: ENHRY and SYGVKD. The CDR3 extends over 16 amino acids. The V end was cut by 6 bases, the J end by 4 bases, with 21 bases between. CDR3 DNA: TGTGCCATCAGCCCGACAGGACCGAACTCCCTCACTGAAGCTTTCTTT. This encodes CAISPTGPNSLTEAFF.

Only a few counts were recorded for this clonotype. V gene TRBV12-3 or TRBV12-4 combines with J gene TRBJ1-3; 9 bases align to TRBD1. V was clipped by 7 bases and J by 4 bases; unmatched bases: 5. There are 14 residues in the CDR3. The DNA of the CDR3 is TGTGCCAGCATCGACAGGGGGGACGGAAACACCATATATTTT. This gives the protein CASIDRGDGNTIYF.

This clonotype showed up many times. The CDR3 DNA follows: TGTGCCAGCAGTTTTTCCTTAGGGGGATCCTACAATGAGCAGTTCTTC. Its translation is CASSFSLGGSYNEQFF. The rearrangement joins TRBV12-3 or TRBV12-4 to TRBJ2-1; D possibly corresponds to TRBD1 (6 bases). The length of the CDR3 is 16 residues. V shed 3 bases and J shed 1 base, with 13 bases lying between them.

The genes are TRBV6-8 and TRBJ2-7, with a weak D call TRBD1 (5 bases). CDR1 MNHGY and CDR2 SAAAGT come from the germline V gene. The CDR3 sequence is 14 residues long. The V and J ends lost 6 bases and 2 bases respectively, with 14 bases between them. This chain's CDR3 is CASRNHRIPYEQYF. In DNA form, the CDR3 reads TGTGCCAGCAGGAACCACAGGATACCCTACGAGCAGTACTTC.

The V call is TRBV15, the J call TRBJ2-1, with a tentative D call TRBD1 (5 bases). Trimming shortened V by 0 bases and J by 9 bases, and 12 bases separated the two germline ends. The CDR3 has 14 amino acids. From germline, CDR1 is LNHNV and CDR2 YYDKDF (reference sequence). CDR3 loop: CATSRDPGWGEQFF. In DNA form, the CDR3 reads TGTGCCACCAGCAGAGACCCAGGGTGGGGTGAGCAGTTCTTC.

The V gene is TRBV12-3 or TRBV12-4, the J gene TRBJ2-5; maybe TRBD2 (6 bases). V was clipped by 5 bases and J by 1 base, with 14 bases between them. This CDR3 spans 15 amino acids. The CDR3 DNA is TGTGCCAGCAGTCGATCGGGACTGTCCCAAGAGACCCAGTACTTC. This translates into CASSRSGLSQETQYF.

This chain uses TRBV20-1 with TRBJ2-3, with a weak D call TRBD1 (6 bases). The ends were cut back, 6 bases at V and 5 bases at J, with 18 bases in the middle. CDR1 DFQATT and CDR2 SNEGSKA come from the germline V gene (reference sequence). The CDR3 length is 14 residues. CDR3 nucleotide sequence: TGCAGTGCACACGAGACAGGATTTTTAGATACGCAGTATTTT. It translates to CSAHETGFLDTQYF.